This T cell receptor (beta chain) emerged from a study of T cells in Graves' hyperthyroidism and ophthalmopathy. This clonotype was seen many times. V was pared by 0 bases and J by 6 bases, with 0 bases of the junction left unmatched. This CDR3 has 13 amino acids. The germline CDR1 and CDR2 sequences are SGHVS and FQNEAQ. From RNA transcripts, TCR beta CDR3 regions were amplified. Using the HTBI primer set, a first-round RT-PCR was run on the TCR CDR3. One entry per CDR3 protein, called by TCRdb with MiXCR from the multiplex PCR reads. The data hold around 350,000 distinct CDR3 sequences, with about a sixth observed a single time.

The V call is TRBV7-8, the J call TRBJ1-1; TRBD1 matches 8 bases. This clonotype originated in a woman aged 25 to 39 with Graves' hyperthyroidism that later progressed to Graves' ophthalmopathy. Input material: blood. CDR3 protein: CASSLAQGAEAFF. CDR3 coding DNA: TGTGCCAGCAGCTTAGCACAGGGGGCTGAAGCTTTCTTT.